This entry is about one T cell receptor beta chain. Its antigen is unidentified. Splitting of each subset's genomic DNA was done evenly across several immunoSEQ plates. Here immunoSEQ multiplex PCR was the method, and the copy in TCRdb shows in-frame clones only, minus some. The sample has millions of clones, 85% to 95% seen once; the top ten hold 0.14%. The data originate from a study of shared clonotypes between healthy human individuals. In the study overall: The study drew on a couple of women and a few men aged 18 to 49 as donors.

Between the trimmed V and J ends, which lost 5 bases and 7 bases, there was a span of 14 bases. Germline CDR1 SGHAT, CDR2 FQNNGV. The CDR3 covers 14 residues. Regarding the study as a whole: Collection of samples was limited to blood; tissue repertoires likely differ. Rarefaction indicated that sorted-subset sequencing remained incomplete although depth was large.

The sequence came from a man between 18 and 29 years old in good health. The sequenced material came from naive CD4+ T cells sorted from blood. Subset in this sample: CD45RA+ positively selected. V and J are TRBV11-2 and TRBJ1-4; D remains ambiguous. CDR3 sequence reads: CASSPGSRGEKLFF. CDR3 bases: TGTGCCAGCAGCCCAGGAAGCCGCGGTGAAAAACTGTTTTTT.